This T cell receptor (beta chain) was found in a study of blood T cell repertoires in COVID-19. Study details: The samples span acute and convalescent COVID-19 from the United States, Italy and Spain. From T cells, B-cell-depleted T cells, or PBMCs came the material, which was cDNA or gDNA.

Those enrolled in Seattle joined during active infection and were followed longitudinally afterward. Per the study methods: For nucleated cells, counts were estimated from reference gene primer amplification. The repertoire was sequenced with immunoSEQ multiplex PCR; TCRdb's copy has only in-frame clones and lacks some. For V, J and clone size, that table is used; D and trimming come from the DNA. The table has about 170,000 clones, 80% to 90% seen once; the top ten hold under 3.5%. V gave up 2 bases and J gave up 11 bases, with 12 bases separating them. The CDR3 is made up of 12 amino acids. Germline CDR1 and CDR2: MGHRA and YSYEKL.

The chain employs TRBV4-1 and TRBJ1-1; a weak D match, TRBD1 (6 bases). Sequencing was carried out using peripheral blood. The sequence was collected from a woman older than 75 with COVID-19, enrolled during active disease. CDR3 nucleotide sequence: TGCGCCAGCAGCCAAAGGGGGTTGGTGGCTTTCTTT. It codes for CASSQRGLVAFF.